The T cell receptor (beta chain) described here comes from a study of cytomegalovirus exposure and HLA in healthy donors. Vbeta (60) and Jbeta (13) primers were used in the PCR. Profiling relied on immunoSEQ multiplex PCR, and the TCRdb table lists in-frame clones only, not all of them. The repertoire holds approximately 170,000 clones, with about four fifths as singletons. This clone was recorded only once. This CDR3 spans 14 amino acids. V lost 6 bases, J lost 5 bases, and 8 bases stayed unmatched. The germline V gene encodes CDR1 MDHEN and CDR2 SYDVKM. V is TRBV28 and J is TRBJ1-1, with TRBD1 matching 8 bases. This clonotype originated in a male donor in good health and CMV-seronegative. The sequenced material came from PBMCs. The CDR3 nucleotides are TGTGCCAGCAGCCTCCAGGGGGCGCGTACTGAAGCTTTCTTT. This translates into CASSLQGARTEAFF.